This TCR beta chain originates from a study of T cells after yellow fever vaccination. Each CDR3 protein gets one entry after TCRdb re-called the 5' RACE reads with MiXCR. This sample has approximately 26,000 distinct CDR3 sequences, with approximately 4.5% found just once. At least ten counts were recorded for this clonotype. Trimming cost V 7 bases and J 5 bases, with 11 bases left between them. From germline, CDR1 is SQVTM and CDR2 ANQGSEA. This CDR3 region has 11 residues. This chain joins TRBV29-1 and TRBJ2-5; no clear D gene. The clonotype comes from a man between 18 and 29 years old who received the YFV17D yellow fever vaccine. Sequencing used PBMCs, either bulk or a sorted T-cell subset (CD4+, CD8+, memory, or dextramer-sorted; not recorded which), obtained on the day of the yellow fever booster vaccination. In nucleotides, the CDR3 is TGCAGCGGTGGGAAGGCGGAGACCCAGTACTTC. Translating gives CSGGKAETQYF.